The 10 T cell receptor beta chains presented below share a single source sample, sequenced in a study of cytomegalovirus exposure and HLA in healthy donors. The primer mix had 60 Vbeta and 13 Jbeta primers. TCRdb's copy holds only in-frame clones and misses some; the assay was immunoSEQ multiplex PCR. The sample has about 150,000 clones, 77% seen once. Sequenced: PBMCs. These receptors originate from a woman aged 40 to 50 in good health and CMV-seronegative.

The V and J genes are TRBV10-3 and TRBJ1-3; D might be TRBD1 (5 bases). CDR1 is ENHRY and CDR2 is SYGVKD in the germline V gene. This CDR3 has 15 amino acids. Trimming pared 11 bases from V and 0 bases from J, leaving 17 bases between. The CDR3 loop reads CASGGTPSSGNTIYF. The CDR3 nucleotides are TGTGCCTCCGGCGGGACCCCAAGCTCTGGAAACACCATATATTTT.

The chain couples TRBV6-4 to TRBJ2-2; D is undetermined. Germline V gene data show CDR1 as MRHNA and CDR2 as SNTAGT. CDR3 length: 14 residues. Between the trimmed V and J ends, which lost 6 bases and 4 bases, there was a span of 12 bases. CDR3: CASRLGPSTGELFF. The CDR3, as DNA: TGTGCCAGCAGACTTGGGCCCTCCACCGGGGAGCTGTTTTTT.

This clone was recorded only once. The rearrangement joins TRBV5-1 to TRBJ2-3; D perhaps matches TRBD2 (7 bases). The V end lost 5 bases, the J end lost 3 bases, and 13 bases lay between the germline ends. This CDR3 is 14 amino acids long. Germline V gene data show CDR1 as SGHRS and CDR2 as YFSETQ. The CDR3 is CASRRGGFTDTQYF. CDR3 bases: TGCGCCAGCAGGAGGGGGGGGTTTACAGATACGCAGTATTTT.

The V call is TRBV6-1, the J call TRBJ1-5, with D unresolved. Trimming pared 4 bases from V and 3 bases from J, leaving 7 bases between. Germline assignment: CDR1 MNHNS and CDR2 SASEGT. CDR3 length equals 13 residues. In DNA, the CDR3 is TGTGCCAGCAGTGGAAACTTCAATCAGCCCCAGCATTTT. Residues: CASSGNFNQPQHF.

With respect to this clone: A read error may explain this, as a much larger clone is one base away. V gene TRBV6-1 combines with J gene TRBJ1-1, with D possibly matching TRBD1 (6 bases). The CDR3 loop spans 14 amino acids. Germline V CDR1 and CDR2: MNHNS, SASEGT. Trimming took off 6 bases at V and 0 bases at J, with 11 bases between the two ends. CDR3 in DNA: TGTGCCAGCAGCTTGGACAGCCTGAACACTGAAGCTTTCTTT. Translated, it gives CASSLDSLNTEAFF.

This clone occurred a few times. In nucleotides, the CDR3 is TGTGCCTGGAGCAACGAGGGTGGAAACCCTGGGGCCAACGTCCTGACTTTC. This encodes CAWSNEGGNPGANVLTF. The gene calls are TRBV30 and TRBJ2-6, with TRBD2 as a possible D gene (5 bases). The CDR3 loop spans 17 amino acids. In germline, CDR1 is GTSNPN, CDR2 SVGIG (reference sequence). Trimming stripped 3 bases from V and 2 bases from J, with 17 bases between.

The chain has TRBV27 and TRBJ2-7, with 12 bases identical to TRBD1. Germline V gives CDR1 MNHEY, CDR2 SMNVEV (reference sequence). With V trimmed by 2 bases and J by 5 bases, 4 bases remained unmatched. This CDR3 contains 15 residues. The DNA for the CDR3 is TGTGCCAGCAGTTTACTTGGGACAGGGGGCCACGAGCAGTACTTC. It yields the protein CASSLLGTGGHEQYF.

This clone was detected only a few times. V gene TRBV7-6 combines with J gene TRBJ1-2; 12 bases are a match to TRBD1. Trimming removed 4 bases from V and 4 bases from J; junction bases left unmatched: 10. CDR1 and CDR2 (germline): SGHVS, FNYEAQ. This CDR3 has 17 residues. The CDR3 sequence: CASSSPGQGAPGYGYTF. The DNA for the CDR3 is TGTGCCAGCAGCTCACCGGGACAGGGGGCCCCTGGCTATGGCTACACCTTC.

The V gene is TRBV5-6, the J gene TRBJ2-7; 9 bases are a match to TRBD1. The CDR3 contains 14 residues. Germline V CDR1 and CDR2: SGHDT, YYEEEE. Trimming cost V 2 bases and J 7 bases; bases outside gene matches: 7. CDR3 region: CASSLGDRAGEQYF. CDR3 nucleotide sequence: TGTGCCAGCAGCTTAGGGGACAGGGCGGGGGAGCAGTACTTC. The entire variable domain, with the rest obtained from reference TRBV5-6 and TRBJ2-7, is as follows: DAGVTQSPTHLIKTRGQQVTLRCSPKSGHDTVSWYQQALGQGPQFIFQYYEEEERQRGNFPDRFSGHQFPNYSSELNVNALLLGDSALYLCASSLGDRAGEQYFGPGTRLTVT.

The chain couples TRBV15 to TRBJ1-2; 7 nucleotides agree with TRBD1. The CDR3 has 13 amino acids. Germline loops: CDR1 LNHNV, CDR2 YYDKDF (reference sequence). The V segment lost 7 bases and the J segment 6 bases; nucleotides outside the gene matches: 8. CDR3 in amino acids: CATTRQGRNGYTF. The DNA for the CDR3 is TGTGCCACCACGAGACAGGGTAGGAATGGCTACACCTTC.